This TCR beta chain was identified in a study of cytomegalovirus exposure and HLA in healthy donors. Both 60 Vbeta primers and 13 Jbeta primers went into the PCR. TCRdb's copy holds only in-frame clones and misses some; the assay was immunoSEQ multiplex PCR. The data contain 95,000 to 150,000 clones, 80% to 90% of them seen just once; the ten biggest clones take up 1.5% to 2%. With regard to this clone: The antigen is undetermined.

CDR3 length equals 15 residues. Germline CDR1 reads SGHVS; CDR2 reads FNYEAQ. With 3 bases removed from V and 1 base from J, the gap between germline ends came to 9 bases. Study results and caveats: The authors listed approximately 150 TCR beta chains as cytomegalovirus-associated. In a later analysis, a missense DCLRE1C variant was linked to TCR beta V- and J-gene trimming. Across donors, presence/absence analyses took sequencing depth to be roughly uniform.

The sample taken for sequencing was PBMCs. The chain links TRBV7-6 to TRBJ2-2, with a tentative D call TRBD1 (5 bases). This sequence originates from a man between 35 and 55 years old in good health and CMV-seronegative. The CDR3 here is CASSFNDRNTGELFF. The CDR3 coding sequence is TGTGCCAGCAGCTTTAACGACAGGAACACCGGGGAGCTGTTTTTT.